This TCR beta chain emerged from a study of Graves' ophthalmopathy and Graves' hyperthyroidism. V lost 5 bases and J lost 8, with 18 bases in between. Germline values: CDR1 SGHVS, CDR2 FNYEAQ. CDR3 length: 15 amino acids. None of the included patients had other autoimmune diseases, uncontrolled infections, pregnancy or lactation, as these led to exclusion. TCR beta CDR3 regions were amplified from RNA transcripts. The first-round RT-PCR employed HTBI primers together with the Qiagen OneStep RT-PCR kit. A multiplex PCR was then performed as the second round. TCRdb analysed the multiplex PCR reads with MiXCR anew, one entry per CDR3 protein. The sample gives roughly 600,000 distinct CDR3 sequences, about two fifths of which show up once; around 4% is in the top ten.

V and J are TRBV7-6 and TRBJ1-4; a possible D gene is TRBD1 (6 bases). The receptor's source is an adult man with Graves' hyperthyroidism. The sample was peripheral blood or thyroid tissue (not recorded which). CDR3 region: CASSPGLTGYEKLFF. The CDR3 DNA follows: TGTGCCAGCAGCCCAGGGTTGACAGGTTACGAAAAACTGTTTTTT.